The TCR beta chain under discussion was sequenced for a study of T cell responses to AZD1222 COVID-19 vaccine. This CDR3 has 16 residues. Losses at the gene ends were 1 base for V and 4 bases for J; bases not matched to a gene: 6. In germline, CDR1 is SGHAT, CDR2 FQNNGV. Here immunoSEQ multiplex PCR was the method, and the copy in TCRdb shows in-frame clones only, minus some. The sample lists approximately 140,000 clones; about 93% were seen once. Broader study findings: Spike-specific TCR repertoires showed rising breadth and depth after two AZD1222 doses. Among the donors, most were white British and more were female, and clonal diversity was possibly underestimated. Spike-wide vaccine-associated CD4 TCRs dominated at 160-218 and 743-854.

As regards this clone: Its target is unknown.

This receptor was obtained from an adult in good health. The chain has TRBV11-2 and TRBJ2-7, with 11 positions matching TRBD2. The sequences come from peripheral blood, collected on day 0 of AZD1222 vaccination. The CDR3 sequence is CASSLGMTSGVYEQYF. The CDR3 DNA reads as TGTGCCAGCAGCTTAGGAATGACTAGCGGGGTGTACGAGCAGTACTTC.